One TCR beta chain is described in this entry. This sample is drawn from a study of cytomegalovirus exposure and HLA in healthy donors. Use of 60 Vbeta and 13 Jbeta primers characterized the PCR. Assay used: immunoSEQ multiplex PCR; TCRdb lists only in-frame clones, some missing. The sample shows 200,000 or so clones, around four fifths of them seen only once. Germline V gene data show CDR1 as KGHSH and CDR2 as LQKENI. The CDR3 spans 17 residues. V shed 6 bases and J 6 bases; nucleotides not matched to a gene: 17. The sample consisted of PBMCs. The sequence derives from a woman under 30 in good health and CMV-seronegative. The chain links TRBV18 to TRBJ2-1, with 7 nucleotides matching TRBD2. Here the CDR3 reads CASSPPAPSAGANEQFF. For the CDR3, the DNA is TGTGCCAGCTCCCCCCCCGCACCGAGTGCGGGAGCCAATGAGCAGTTCTTC.